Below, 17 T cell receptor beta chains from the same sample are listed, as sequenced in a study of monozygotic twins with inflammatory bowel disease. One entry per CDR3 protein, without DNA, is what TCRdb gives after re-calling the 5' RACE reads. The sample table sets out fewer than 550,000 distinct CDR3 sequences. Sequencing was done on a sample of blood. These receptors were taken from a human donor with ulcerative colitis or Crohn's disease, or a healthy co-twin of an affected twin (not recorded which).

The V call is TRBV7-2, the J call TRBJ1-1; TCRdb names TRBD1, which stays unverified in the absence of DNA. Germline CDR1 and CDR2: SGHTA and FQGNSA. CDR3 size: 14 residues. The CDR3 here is CASTVGGRNTEAFF.

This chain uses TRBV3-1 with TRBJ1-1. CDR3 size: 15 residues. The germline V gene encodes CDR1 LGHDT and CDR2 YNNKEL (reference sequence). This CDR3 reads CASSQDISSITEAFF.

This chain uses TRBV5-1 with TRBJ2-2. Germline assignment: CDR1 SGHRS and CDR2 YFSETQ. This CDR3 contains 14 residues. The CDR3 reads CASSHGVNTGELFF.

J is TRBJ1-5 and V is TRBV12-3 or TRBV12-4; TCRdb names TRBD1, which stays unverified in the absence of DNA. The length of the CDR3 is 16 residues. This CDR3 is CASSPGGAGSNQPQHF.

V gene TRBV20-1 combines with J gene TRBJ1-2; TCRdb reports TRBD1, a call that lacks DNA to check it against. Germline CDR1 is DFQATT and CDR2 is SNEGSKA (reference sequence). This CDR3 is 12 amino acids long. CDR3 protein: CSAPGFNYGYTF.

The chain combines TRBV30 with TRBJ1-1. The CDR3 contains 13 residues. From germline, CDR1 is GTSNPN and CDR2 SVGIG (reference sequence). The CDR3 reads CAWSPMVSTEAFF.

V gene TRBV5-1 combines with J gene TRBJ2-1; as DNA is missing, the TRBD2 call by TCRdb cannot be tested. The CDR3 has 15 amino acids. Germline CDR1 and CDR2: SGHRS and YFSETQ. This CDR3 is CASSWGLAGVNEQFF. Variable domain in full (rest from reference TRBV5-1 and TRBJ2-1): KAGVTQTPRYLIKTRGQQVTLSCSPISGHRSVSWYQQTPGQGLQFLFEYFSETQRNKGNFPGRFSGRQFSNSRSEMNVSTLELGDSALYLCASSWGLAGVNEQFFGPGTRLTVL.

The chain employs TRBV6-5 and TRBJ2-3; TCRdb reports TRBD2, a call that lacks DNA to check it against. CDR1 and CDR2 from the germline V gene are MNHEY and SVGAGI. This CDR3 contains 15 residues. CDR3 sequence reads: CASSSGLAATDTQYF.

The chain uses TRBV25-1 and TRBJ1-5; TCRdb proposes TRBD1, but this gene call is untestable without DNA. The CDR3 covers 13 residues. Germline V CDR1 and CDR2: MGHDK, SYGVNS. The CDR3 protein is CASSSPGNQPQHF. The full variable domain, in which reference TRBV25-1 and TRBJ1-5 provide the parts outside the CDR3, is EADIYQTPRYLVIGTGKKITLECSQTMGHDKMYWYQQDPGMELHLIHYSYGVNSTEKGDLSSESTVSRIRTEHFPLTLESARPSHTSQYLCASSSPGNQPQHFGDGTRLSIL.

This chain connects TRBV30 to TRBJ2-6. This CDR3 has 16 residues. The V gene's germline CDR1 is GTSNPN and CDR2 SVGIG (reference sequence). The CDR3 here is CAWSVAQAAGANVLTF.

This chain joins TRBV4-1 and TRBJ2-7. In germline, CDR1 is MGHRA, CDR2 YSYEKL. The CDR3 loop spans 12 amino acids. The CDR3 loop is CASSQGWGDQYF.

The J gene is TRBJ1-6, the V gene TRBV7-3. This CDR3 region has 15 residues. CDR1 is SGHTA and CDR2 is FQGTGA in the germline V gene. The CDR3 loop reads CASSPAELVYSPLHF. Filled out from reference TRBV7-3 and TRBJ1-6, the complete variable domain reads GAGVSQTPSNKVTEKGKYVELRCDPISGHTALYWYRQSLGQGPEFLIYFQGTGAADDSGLPNDRFFAVRPEGSVSTLKIQRTERGDSAVYLCASSPAELVYSPLHFGNGTRLTVT.

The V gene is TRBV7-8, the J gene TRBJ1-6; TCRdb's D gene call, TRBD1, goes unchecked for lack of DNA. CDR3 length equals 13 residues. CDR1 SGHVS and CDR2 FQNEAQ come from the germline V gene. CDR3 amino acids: CASSSGNYSPLHF.

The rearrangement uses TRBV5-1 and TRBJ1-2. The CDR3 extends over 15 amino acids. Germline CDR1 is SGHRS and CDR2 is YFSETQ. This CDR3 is CASSLGEVGHYGYTF.

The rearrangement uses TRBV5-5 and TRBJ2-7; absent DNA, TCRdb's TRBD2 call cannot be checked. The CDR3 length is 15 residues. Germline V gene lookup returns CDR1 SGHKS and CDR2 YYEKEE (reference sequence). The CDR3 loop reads CASSLEAGRVDEQYF.

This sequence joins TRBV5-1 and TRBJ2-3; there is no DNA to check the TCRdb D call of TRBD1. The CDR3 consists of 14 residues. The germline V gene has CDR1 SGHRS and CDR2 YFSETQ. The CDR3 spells CASSTGGPTDTQYF.

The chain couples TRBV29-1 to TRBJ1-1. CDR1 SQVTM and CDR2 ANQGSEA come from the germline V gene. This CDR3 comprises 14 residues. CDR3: CSVRPKFQNTEAFF.